Following are 32 T cell receptor beta chains from one sample sequenced in a study of human T cells and chemical hapten exposure. TCRdb independently ran MiXCR on the RACE reads; one entry per CDR3 protein. There are about 270,000 distinct CDR3 sequences in the sample; about 7.7% occur only once, and 1.2% lies in the top ten. The time point was: pre-sensitization, week 0. Treatment here: therapeutic diphenylcyclopropenone sensitization with weekly scalp DPC. Sequenced here: whole blood, sampled in connection with sensitization to the hapten diphenylcyclopropenone (DPC). These receptors all stem from a man in his late teens or twenties with alopecia areata. Some clones in this sample may be carry-over from other donors' samples.

This chain links TRBV20-1 with TRBJ1-3; 7 bases fit TRBD1. Germline V lookup: CDR1 DFQATT, CDR2 SNEGSKA (reference sequence). CDR3 size: 14 residues. V dropped 6 bases and J dropped 0; count of bases not matched to a gene: 5. The CDR3: CSAAQGSSGNTIYF. The CDR3 DNA follows: TGCAGTGCCGCACAGGGGAGCTCTGGAAACACCATATATTTT.

This clonotype occurred a few times. The V and J genes are TRBV28 and TRBJ1-1, with a tentative D call TRBD1 (6 bases). The CDR3 runs 16 residues. The V gene's germline CDR1 is MDHEN and CDR2 SYDVKM. Trimming took 5 bases from V and 0 from J, leaving 16 bases between them. The CDR3 nucleotides read TGTGCCAGCAGTCCCCTTTTTGGGGGCCTGAACACTGAAGCTTTCTTT. This translates into CASSPLFGGLNTEAFF.

This chain uses TRBV25-1 with TRBJ2-3, with TRBD2 matching over 7 bases. The CDR3 consists of 18 residues. Trimming removed 1 base from V and 5 bases from J; junction bases left unmatched: 15. CDR1 and CDR2 (germline): MGHDK, SYGVNS. CDR3 residues: CASSELASRGGRGDTQYF. Here the CDR3 DNA reads TGTGCCAGCAGTGAATTAGCGTCGAGGGGAGGGCGTGGAGATACGCAGTATTTT.

The chain couples TRBV11-2 to TRBJ2-1; D gene unclear. Germline V gene data show CDR1 as SGHAT and CDR2 as FQNNGV. The CDR3 covers 15 residues. The V end was cut by 1 base, the J end by 1 base, with 8 bases between. In DNA form, the CDR3 reads TGTGCCAGCAGCTTAGCAAGGGCGTCCTACAATGAGCAGTTCTTC. Translation gives CASSLARASYNEQFF.

This clonotype was picked up a small number of times. The V gene is TRBV5-1, the J gene TRBJ2-3; D is ambiguous. The CDR3 spans 15 residues. The germline V gene encodes CDR1 SGHRS and CDR2 YFSETQ. V was clipped by 0 bases and J by 2 bases, with 10 bases between them. The CDR3 spells CASSLGPTNTDTQYF. The CDR3 region has the DNA TGCGCCAGCAGCTTGGGGCCCACCAACACAGATACGCAGTATTTT.

As DNA, the CDR3 is TGCAGCGTTGTTTCAGGGACAGATACGCAGTATTTT. Encoded protein: CSVVSGTDTQYF. This sequence joins TRBV29-1 and TRBJ2-3; D may be TRBD1 (5 bases). This CDR3 has 12 residues. Germline CDR1 SQVTM, CDR2 ANQGSEA. The V and J ends lost 4 bases and 3 bases respectively, with 8 bases between them.

This clonotype was picked up many times. This chain connects TRBV12-3 or TRBV12-4 to TRBJ1-4; 8 bases map to TRBD1. V trimming: 6 bases; J trimming: 5 bases; junction bases outside the gene matches: 8. The CDR3 consists of 15 residues. CDR3 nucleotide sequence: TGTGCCAGCAGGAGACAGGGGAACCAAAATGAAAAACTGTTTTTT. Its translation: CASRRQGNQNEKLFF.

The chain joins TRBV3-1 to TRBJ2-2, with D hard to call. The germline V gene has CDR1 LGHDT and CDR2 YNNKEL (reference sequence). The ends were cut back, 0 bases at V and 6 bases at J, with 14 bases in the middle. The CDR3 has 16 amino acids. For the CDR3, the DNA is TGTGCCAGCAGCCAAGATCTAATTCGGCGCCCCGGGGAGCTGTTTTTT. It specifies CASSQDLIRRPGELFF.

This clonotype has a handful of counts. This chain uses TRBV6-1 with TRBJ2-4, with a tentative D call TRBD1 (5 bases). Germline V gene sequence: CDR1 MNHNS, CDR2 SASEGT. The CDR3 is 15 amino acids. Trimming removed 7 bases from V and 0 bases from J, with 13 bases in between. The CDR3 nucleotides are TGTGCCAGCAAGGGGTCAGAGCTAGCCAAAAACATTCAGTACTTC. Protein product: CASKGSELAKNIQYF.

The V call is TRBV18, the J call TRBJ1-1, with D perhaps TRBD1 (6 bases). CDR1 KGHSH and CDR2 LQKENI come from the germline V gene. This CDR3 region has 15 residues. V shed 6 bases and J shed 1 base, with 15 bases lying between them. CDR3 sequence: CASSPEQGENTEAFF. CDR3 bases: TGTGCCAGCTCGCCGGAACAGGGAGAGAACACTGAAGCTTTCTTT.

The table lists this clonotype with many counts. The V and J genes are TRBV6-2 or TRBV6-3 and TRBJ2-2; 11 nucleotides line up with TRBD2. CDR1 and CDR2 (germline): MNHEY, SVGEGT. Losses at the gene ends were 7 bases for V and 3 bases for J; bases not matched to a gene: 13. The CDR3 is 18 residues long. CDR3 sequence reads: CASIAGTSGYLDTGELFF. In DNA form, the CDR3 reads TGTGCCAGCATTGCCGGGACTAGCGGATACCTGGACACCGGGGAGCTGTTTTTT.

This clonotype was seen a handful of times. The rearrangement links TRBV2 to TRBJ2-7, with TRBD1 as a possible D gene (6 bases). The germline V and J ends were trimmed by 3 bases and 4 bases, with 19 bases remaining between them. Germline V gene sequence: CDR1 SNHLY, CDR2 FYNNEI. CDR3 length: 16 amino acids. Here the CDR3 reads CASSEGPGHQGYEQYF. For the CDR3, the DNA is TGTGCCAGCAGTGAGGGGCCTGGGCACCAGGGGTACGAGCAGTACTTC.

This clonotype was counted only a few times. This chain connects TRBV7-6 to TRBJ2-3, with a possible D match to TRBD1 (6 bases). Trimming removed 3 bases at V and 2 bases at J, with 9 bases between. CDR1 and CDR2 (germline): SGHVS, FNYEAQ. The CDR3 loop spans 14 amino acids. The CDR3 here is CASSLDSYTDTQYF. The CDR3 nucleotides are TGTGCCAGCAGCTTGGACAGTTACACAGATACGCAGTATTTT.

The V call is TRBV4-3, the J call TRBJ2-3; TRBD2 agrees at 7 bases. Germline V lookup: CDR1 LGHNA, CDR2 YSLEER. V shed 0 bases and J 3 bases; nucleotides not matched to a gene: 9. The CDR3 totals 17 residues. In DNA form, the CDR3 reads TGCGCCAGCAGCCAAGAAGAGGGCAGCGGGGTAACAGATACGCAGTATTTT. Protein sequence: CASSQEEGSGVTDTQYF.

The chain couples TRBV2 to TRBJ1-1; D not certain. Trimming took off 0 bases at V and 2 bases at J, with 10 bases between the two ends. CDR3 length: 15 residues. Germline V CDR1 and CDR2: SNHLY, FYNNEI. The CDR3 is CASSEAPRDNTEAFF. The CDR3 DNA reads TGTGCCAGCAGTGAAGCACCGAGAGATAACACTGAAGCTTTCTTT.

This clonotype was counted a few times. V gene TRBV7-9 combines with J gene TRBJ2-5; 7 bases line up with TRBD1. V was clipped by 5 bases and J by 2 bases; unmatched bases: 14. The CDR3 is made up of 17 amino acids. Germline lookup yields CDR1 SEHNR and CDR2 FQNEAQ (reference sequence). This CDR3 reads CASSTSFRGQTQETQYF. The CDR3 DNA sequence: TGTGCCAGCAGCACCTCCTTCCGGGGACAGACACAAGAGACCCAGTACTTC.

This clonotype was observed a few times. The rearrangement joins TRBV28 to TRBJ2-1; D perhaps matches TRBD1 (6 bases). V was trimmed by 5 bases and J by 0 bases, leaving 8 bases between them. This CDR3 is built from 14 residues. Germline assignment: CDR1 MDHEN and CDR2 SYDVKM. The CDR3 spells CASSVGGSYNEQFF. The CDR3 region has the DNA TGTGCCAGCAGTGTAGGGGGCTCCTACAATGAGCAGTTCTTC.

The V gene is TRBV29-1, the J gene TRBJ2-7; D possibly matches TRBD1 or TRBD2 (5 bases each). The V gene's germline CDR1 is SQVTM and CDR2 ANQGSEA. V was cut by 4 bases and J by 7 bases, with 14 bases left in between. CDR3 length: 12 amino acids. The CDR3 DNA follows: TGCAGCGTTGGGACACGGACGGGAGAGCAGTACGTC. The encoded protein is CSVGTRTGEQYV.

Ten or more counts support this clonotype. V and J are TRBV7-2 and TRBJ2-6; D remains unclear. The CDR3 runs to 13 residues. Germline CDR1 is SGHTA and CDR2 is FQGNSA. Trimming took 4 bases from V and 2 from J, leaving 3 bases between them. The CDR3: CASSSTGANVLTF. The DNA for the CDR3 is TGTGCCAGCAGCTCGACTGGGGCCAACGTCCTGACTTTC.

This chain connects TRBV7-9 to TRBJ2-7, with D possibly being TRBD1 (5 bases). V dropped 1 base and J dropped 2 bases, with 9 bases sitting between them. The CDR3 loop spans 14 amino acids. CDR1 and CDR2 (germline): SEHNR, FQNEAQ (reference sequence). As DNA, the CDR3 is TGTGCCAGCAGCTTAGAGGGCAGGGCCTACGAGCAGTACGTC. Amino acid sequence: CASSLEGRAYEQYV.

The CDR3 reads CASSYGTSGSYEQYV. Here the CDR3 DNA reads TGTGCCAGCAGTTATGGGACTAGCGGGAGCTACGAGCAGTACGTC. This rearrangement joins TRBV6-2 or TRBV6-3 to TRBJ2-7, with TRBD2 identical over 14 bases. Germline assignment: CDR1 MNHEY and CDR2 SVGEGT. Trimming cost V 3 bases and J 3 bases; bases outside gene matches: 1. This CDR3 region has 15 residues.

A few counts support this clonotype. V and J are TRBV28 and TRBJ2-4; tentatively, D is TRBD2 (6 bases). Looked up from germline, CDR1 is MDHEN and CDR2 is SYDVKM. V dropped 3 bases and J dropped 10 bases, with 13 bases sitting between them. The CDR3 length is 13 residues. The DNA for the CDR3 is TGTGCCAGCAGTTTCGGGGGATTTCCTATTCAGTACTTC. This encodes CASSFGGFPIQYF.

This clonotype appeared a few times. This chain uses TRBV4-2 with TRBJ2-1, with 7 bases that match TRBD2. Germline assignment: CDR1 LGHNA and CDR2 YNFKEQ. The CDR3 sequence is 16 residues long. V lost 1 base and J lost 3; bases outside the gene matches: 6. The CDR3 bases are TGTGCCAGCAGCCAAGCCGGCGGGGGATTCTACAATGAGCAGTTCTTC. Its translation is CASSQAGGGFYNEQFF.

This clonotype was counted ten times or more. This sequence joins TRBV6-5 and TRBJ2-6; D is perhaps TRBD2 (6 bases). The V end was cut by 0 bases, the J end by 1 base, with 13 bases between. In germline, CDR1 is MNHEY, CDR2 SVGAGI. This CDR3 region has 18 residues. CDR3 in amino acids: CASSYSTAGRSGANVLTF. Here the CDR3 DNA reads TGTGCCAGCAGTTACTCGACGGCGGGGCGTTCTGGGGCCAACGTCCTGACTTTC.

This clonotype was seen many times. In DNA, the CDR3 is TGTGCCAGCAGCTTTCTGCTATCCTACAATGAGCAGTTCTTC. Protein: CASSFLLSYNEQFF. V and J are TRBV7-8 and TRBJ2-1; D not resolved. Germline CDR1 reads SGHVS; CDR2 reads FQNEAQ. The V end lost 3 bases, the J end lost 1 base, and 7 bases lay between the germline ends. The CDR3 sequence is 14 residues long.

This clonotype showed up just once. This may stem from a read error, because a much larger clone lies one nucleotide away. This chain uses TRBV27 with TRBJ2-5; possibly TRBD1 for D (6 bases). Between the trimmed V and J ends, which lost 5 bases and 1 base, there was a span of 11 bases. The CDR3 runs to 14 residues. Germline V gives CDR1 MNHEY, CDR2 SMNVEV (reference sequence). CDR3 loop: CASSPRQAQETQYF. The CDR3 nucleotides read TGTGCCAGCAGTCCGAGACAGGCCCAAGAGACCCAGTACTTC.

This clonotype was counted between two and nine times. V usage is TRBV6-5 and J usage is TRBJ2-7; the D call may be TRBD1 or TRBD2 (5 bases each). Trimming pared 6 bases from V and 4 bases from J, leaving 13 bases between. Looked up from germline, CDR1 is MNHEY and CDR2 is SVGAGI. This CDR3 is 13 amino acids long. CDR3 sequence (DNA): TGTGCCAGCAGACCCCAGGGAGAGTACGAGCAGTACTTC. This encodes CASRPQGEYEQYF.

This clonotype qualifies as medium-sized (0.01 to 0.1%). The chain combines TRBV7-9 with TRBJ1-1; D uncertain. Germline loops: CDR1 SEHNR, CDR2 FQNEAQ (reference sequence). The germline V and J ends were trimmed by 1 base and 1 base, with 4 bases remaining between them. This CDR3 spans 13 amino acids. CDR3 sequence (DNA): TGTGCCAGCAGCTTAGGACAGAACACTGAAGCTTTCTTT. Translating gives CASSLGQNTEAFF.

This clonotype occurred a few times. The chain joins TRBV4-3 to TRBJ1-1; the D is unclear. The CDR3 is made up of 15 amino acids. Germline CDR1 LGHNA, CDR2 YSLEER. The germline V and J ends were trimmed by 0 bases and 13 bases, with 21 bases remaining between them. Written as DNA, the CDR3 is TGCGCCAGCAGCCAAGATAATTGGCAGACCGAACGAATTTTCTTT. Translated: CASSQDNWQTERIFF.

This clonotype occurred a few times. The chain couples TRBV6-2 or TRBV6-3 to TRBJ1-2; no clear D gene. V lost 0 bases and J lost 8, with 10 bases in between. Germline V gene lookup returns CDR1 MNHEY and CDR2 SVGEGT. The CDR3 runs to 13 residues. This CDR3 is CASSYSTLSGYTF. CDR3 nucleotides: TGTGCCAGCAGTTACTCCACCCTGAGCGGCTACACCTTC.

Ten or more counts support this clonotype. The V and J genes are TRBV29-1 and TRBJ1-1; no clear D. V was cut by 4 bases and J by 1 base, with 4 bases left in between. The CDR3 runs 11 residues. Germline CDR1 is SQVTM and CDR2 is ANQGSEA. The CDR3 here is CSVARNTEAFF. The CDR3 DNA reads TGCAGCGTTGCCCGGAACACTGAAGCTTTCTTT.

The chain couples TRBV20-1 to TRBJ1-2, with 8 nucleotides matching TRBD1. The CDR3 extends over 14 amino acids. Germline V gene data show CDR1 as DFQATT and CDR2 as SNEGSKA (reference sequence). CDR3 protein: CSQTRTGMNYGYTF. The CDR3 nucleotides read TGCAGCCAAACAAGGACAGGGATGAACTATGGCTACACCTTC.